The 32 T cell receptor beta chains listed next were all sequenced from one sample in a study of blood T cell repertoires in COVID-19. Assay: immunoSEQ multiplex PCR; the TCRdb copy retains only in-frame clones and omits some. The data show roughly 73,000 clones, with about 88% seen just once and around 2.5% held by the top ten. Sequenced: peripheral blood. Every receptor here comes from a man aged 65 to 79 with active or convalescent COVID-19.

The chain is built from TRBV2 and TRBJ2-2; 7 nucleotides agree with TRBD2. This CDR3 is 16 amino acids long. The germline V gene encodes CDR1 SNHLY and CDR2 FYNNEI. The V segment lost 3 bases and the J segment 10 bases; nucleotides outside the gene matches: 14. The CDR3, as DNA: TGTGCCAGCAGTGATACGGGGAGCGGGGTGCTTCCGGAGCTGTTTTTT. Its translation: CASSDTGSGVLPELFF. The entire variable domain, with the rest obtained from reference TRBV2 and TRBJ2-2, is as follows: EPEVTQTPSHQVTQMGQEVILRCVPISNHLYFYWYRQILGQKVEFLVSFYNNEISEKSEIFDDQFSVERPDGSNFTLKIRSTKLEDSAMYFCASSDTGSGVLPELFFGEGSRLTVL.

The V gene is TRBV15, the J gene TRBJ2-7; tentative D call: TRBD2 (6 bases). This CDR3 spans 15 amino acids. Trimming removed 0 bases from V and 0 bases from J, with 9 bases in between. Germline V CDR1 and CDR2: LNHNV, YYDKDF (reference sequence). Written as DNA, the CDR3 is TGTGCCACCAGCAGAGAATGGGGGGACTCCTACGAGCAGTACTTC. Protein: CATSREWGDSYEQYF.

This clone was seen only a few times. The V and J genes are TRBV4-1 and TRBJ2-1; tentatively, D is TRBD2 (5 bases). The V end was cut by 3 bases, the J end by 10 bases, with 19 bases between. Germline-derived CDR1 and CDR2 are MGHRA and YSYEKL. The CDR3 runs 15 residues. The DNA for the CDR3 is TGCGCCAGCAGCCAGGCGGACTTATCGTTGGGGGAGCAGTTCTTC. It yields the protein CASSQADLSLGEQFF.

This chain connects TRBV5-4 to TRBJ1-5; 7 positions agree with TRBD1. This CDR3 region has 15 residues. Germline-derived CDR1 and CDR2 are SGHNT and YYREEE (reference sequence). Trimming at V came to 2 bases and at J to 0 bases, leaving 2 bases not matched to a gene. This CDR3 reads CASSFGQASNQPQHF. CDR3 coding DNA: TGTGCCAGCAGCTTTGGACAGGCTAGCAATCAGCCCCAGCATTTT.

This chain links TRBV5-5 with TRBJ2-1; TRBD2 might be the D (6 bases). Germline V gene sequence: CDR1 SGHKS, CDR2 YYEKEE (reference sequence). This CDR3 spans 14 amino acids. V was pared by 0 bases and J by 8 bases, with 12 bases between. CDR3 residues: CASSLVAGLYEQFF. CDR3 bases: TGTGCCAGCAGCTTGGTTGCGGGGCTCTATGAGCAGTTCTTC.

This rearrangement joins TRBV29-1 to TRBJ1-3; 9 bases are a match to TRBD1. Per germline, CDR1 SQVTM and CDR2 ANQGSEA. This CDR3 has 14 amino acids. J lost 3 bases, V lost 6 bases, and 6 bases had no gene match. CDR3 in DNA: TGCAGCGTGGGAAGGACAGGGGATGGAAACACCATATATTTT. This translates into CSVGRTGDGNTIYF.

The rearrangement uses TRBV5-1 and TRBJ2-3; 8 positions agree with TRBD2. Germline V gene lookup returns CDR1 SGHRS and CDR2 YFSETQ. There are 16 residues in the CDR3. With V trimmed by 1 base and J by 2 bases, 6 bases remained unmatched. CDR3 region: CASSLPTSASTDTQYF. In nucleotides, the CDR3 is TGCGCCAGCAGCTTGCCGACTAGCGCATCCACAGATACGCAGTATTTT.

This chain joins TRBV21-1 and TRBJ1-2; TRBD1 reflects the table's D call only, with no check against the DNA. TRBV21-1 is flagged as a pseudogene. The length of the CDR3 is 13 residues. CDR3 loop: CASAEPGDYGYTF. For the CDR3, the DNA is TGTGCCAGCGCCGAACCAGGGGACTATGGCTACACCTTC.

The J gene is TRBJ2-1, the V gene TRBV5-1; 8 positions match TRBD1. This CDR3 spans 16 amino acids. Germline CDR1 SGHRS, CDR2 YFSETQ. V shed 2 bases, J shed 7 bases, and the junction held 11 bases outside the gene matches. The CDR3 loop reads CASSFPAGGIRNEQFF. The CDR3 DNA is TGCGCCAGCAGCTTCCCCGCAGGGGGCATCAGGAATGAGCAGTTCTTC.

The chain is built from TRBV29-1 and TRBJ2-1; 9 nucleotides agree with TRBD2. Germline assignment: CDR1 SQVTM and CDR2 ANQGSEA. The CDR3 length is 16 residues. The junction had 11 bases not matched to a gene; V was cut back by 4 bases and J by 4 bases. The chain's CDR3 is CSVVEASGKRYNEQFF. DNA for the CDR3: TGCAGCGTTGTTGAGGCTAGCGGGAAGAGGTACAATGAGCAGTTCTTC.

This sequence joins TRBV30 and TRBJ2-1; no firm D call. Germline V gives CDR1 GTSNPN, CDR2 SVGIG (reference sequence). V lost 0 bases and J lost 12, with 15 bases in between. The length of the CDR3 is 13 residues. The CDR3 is CAWSVDPPQRQFF. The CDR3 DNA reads TGTGCCTGGAGTGTAGACCCCCCCCAGCGGCAGTTCTTC. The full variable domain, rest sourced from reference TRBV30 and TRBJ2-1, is SQTIHQWPATLVQPVGSPLSLECTVEGTSNPNLYWYRQAAGRGLQLLFYSVGIGQISSEVPQNLSASRPQDRQFILSSKKLLLSDSGFYLCAWSVDPPQRQFFGPGTRLTVL.

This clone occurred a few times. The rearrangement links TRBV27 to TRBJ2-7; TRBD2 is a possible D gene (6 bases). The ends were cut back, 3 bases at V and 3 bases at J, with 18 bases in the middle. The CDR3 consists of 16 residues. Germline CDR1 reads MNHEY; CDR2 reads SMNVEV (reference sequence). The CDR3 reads CASSLDYGQGGYEQYF. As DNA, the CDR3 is TGTGCCAGCAGTTTGGACTACGGGCAGGGCGGCTACGAGCAGTACTTC.

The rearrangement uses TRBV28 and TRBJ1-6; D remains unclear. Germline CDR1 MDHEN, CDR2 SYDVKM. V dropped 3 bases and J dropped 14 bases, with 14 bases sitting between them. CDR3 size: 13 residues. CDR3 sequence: CASSLGPEKTLHF. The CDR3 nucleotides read TGTGCCAGCAGTTTGGGCCCAGAGAAGACCCTCCACTTT.

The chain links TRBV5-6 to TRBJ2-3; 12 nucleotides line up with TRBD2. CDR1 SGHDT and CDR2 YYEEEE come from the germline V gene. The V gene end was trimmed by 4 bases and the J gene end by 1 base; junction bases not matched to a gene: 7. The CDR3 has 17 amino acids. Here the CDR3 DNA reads TGTGCCAGCAGCCTAGCGGGAGGGACCACCGGCACAGATACGCAGTATTTT. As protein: CASSLAGGTTGTDTQYF.

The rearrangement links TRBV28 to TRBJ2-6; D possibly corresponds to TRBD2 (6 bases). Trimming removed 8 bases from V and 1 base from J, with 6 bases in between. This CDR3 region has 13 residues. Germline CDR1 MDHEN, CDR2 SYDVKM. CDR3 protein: CASRESGANVLTF. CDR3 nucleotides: TGTGCCAGCCGGGAGTCTGGGGCCAACGTCCTGACTTTC.

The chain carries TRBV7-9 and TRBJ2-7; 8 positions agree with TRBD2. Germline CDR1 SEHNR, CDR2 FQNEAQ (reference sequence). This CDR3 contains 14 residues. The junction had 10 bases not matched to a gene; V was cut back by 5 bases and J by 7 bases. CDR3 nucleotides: TGTGCCAGCAGCACAGCGGGAGTGCCGGGTGAGCAGTACTTC. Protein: CASSTAGVPGEQYF.

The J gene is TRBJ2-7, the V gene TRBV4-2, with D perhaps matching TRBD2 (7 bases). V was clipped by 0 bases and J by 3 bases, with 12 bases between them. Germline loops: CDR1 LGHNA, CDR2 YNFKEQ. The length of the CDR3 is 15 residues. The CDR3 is CASSQDLGGDYEQYF. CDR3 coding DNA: TGTGCCAGCAGCCAAGATTTAGGGGGGGACTACGAGCAGTACTTC.

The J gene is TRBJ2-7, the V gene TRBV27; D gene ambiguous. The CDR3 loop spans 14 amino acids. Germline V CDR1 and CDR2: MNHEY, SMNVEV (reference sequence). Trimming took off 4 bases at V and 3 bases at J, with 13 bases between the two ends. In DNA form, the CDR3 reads TGTGCCAGCAGTTCGGCTGACACCCTCTACGAGCAGTACTTC. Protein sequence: CASSSADTLYEQYF.

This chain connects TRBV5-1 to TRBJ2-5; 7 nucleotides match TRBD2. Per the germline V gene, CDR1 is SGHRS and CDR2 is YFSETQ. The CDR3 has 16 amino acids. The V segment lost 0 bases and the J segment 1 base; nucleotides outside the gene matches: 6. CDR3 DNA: TGCGCCAGCAGCTTGGAAATAGCGGGCGTCCAAGAGACCCAGTACTTC. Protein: CASSLEIAGVQETQYF.

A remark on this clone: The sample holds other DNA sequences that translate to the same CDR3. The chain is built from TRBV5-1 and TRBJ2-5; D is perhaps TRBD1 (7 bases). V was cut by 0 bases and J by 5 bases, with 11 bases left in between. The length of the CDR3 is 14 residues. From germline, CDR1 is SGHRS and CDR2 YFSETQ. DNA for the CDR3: TGCGCCAGCAGCTTGGAGGGGGCGGGGGAGACCCAGTACTTC. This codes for CASSLEGAGETQYF.

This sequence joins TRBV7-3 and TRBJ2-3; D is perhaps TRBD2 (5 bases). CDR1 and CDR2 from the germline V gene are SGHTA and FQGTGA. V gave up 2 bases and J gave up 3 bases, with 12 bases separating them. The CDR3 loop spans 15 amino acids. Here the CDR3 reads CASSLFPRGTDTQYF. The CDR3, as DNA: TGTGCCAGCAGCTTATTTCCCCGGGGTACAGATACGCAGTATTTT.

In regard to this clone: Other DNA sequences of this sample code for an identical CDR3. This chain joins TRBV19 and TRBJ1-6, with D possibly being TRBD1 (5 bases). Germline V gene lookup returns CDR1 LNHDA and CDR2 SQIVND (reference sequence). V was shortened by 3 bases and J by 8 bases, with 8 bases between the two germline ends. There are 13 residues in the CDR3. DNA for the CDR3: TGTGCCAGTAGTATCGGGGGGGATTCACCCCTCCACTTT. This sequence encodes CASSIGGDSPLHF.

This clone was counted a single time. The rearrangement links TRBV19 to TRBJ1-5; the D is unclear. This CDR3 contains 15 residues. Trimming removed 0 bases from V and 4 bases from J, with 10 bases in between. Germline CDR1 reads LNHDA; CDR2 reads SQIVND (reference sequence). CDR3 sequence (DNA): TGTGCCAGTAGTATAGAGGGCAGGCGAAATCAGCCCCAGCATTTT. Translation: CASSIEGRRNQPQHF. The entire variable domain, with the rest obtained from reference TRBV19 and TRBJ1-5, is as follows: DGGITQSPKYLFRKEGQNVTLSCEQNLNHDAMYWYRQDPGQGLRLIYYSQIVNDFQKGDIAEGYSVSREKKESFPLTVTSAQKNPTAFYLCASSIEGRRNQPQHFGDGTRLSIL.

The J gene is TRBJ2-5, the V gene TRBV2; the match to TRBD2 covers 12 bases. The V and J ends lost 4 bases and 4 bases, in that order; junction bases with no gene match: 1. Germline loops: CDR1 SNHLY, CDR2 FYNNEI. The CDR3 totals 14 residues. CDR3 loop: CASSGGLAGETQYF. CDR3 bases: TGTGCCAGCAGTGGGGGACTAGCGGGAGAGACCCAGTACTTC.

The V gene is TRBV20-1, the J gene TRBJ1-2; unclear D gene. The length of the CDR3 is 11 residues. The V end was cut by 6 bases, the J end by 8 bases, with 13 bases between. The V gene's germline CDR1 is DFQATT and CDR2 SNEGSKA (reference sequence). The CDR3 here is CSANEGGGYTF. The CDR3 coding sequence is TGCAGTGCAAACGAGGGTGGCGGCTACACCTTC.

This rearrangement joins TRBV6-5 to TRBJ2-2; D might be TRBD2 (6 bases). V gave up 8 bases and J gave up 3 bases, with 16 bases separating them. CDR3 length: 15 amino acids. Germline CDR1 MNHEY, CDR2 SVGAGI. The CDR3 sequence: CASRRTSSDTGELFF. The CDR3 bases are TGTGCCAGCCGTCGAACTAGCTCCGACACCGGGGAGCTGTTTTTT.

The CDR3 loop is CASSISGGGQETQYF. The CDR3 DNA reads TGTGCCAGTAGCATTAGCGGGGGAGGACAAGAGACCCAGTACTTC. The V call is TRBV19, the J call TRBJ2-5; 9 bases map to TRBD2. The length of the CDR3 is 15 residues. The germline gives CDR1 LNHDA, CDR2 SQIVND (reference sequence). J gave up 2 bases and V 6 bases, and 7 bases lay outside the gene matches.

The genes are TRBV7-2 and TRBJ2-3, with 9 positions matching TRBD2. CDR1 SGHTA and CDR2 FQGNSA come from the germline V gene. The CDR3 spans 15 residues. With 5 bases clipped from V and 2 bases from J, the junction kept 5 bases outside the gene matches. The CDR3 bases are TGTGCCAGCAGCGGTAGCGGGGGTTACACAGATACGCAGTATTTT. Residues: CASSGSGGYTDTQYF.

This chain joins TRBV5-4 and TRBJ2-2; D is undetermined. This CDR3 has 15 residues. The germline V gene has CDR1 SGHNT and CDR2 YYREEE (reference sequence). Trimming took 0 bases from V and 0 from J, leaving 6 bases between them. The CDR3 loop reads CASSLVQANTGELFF. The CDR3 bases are TGTGCCAGCAGCTTGGTCCAGGCGAACACCGGGGAGCTGTTTTTT.

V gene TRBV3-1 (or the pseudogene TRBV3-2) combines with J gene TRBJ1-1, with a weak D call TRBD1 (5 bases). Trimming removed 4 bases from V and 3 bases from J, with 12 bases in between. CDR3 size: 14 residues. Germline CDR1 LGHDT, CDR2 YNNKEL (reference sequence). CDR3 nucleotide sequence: TGTGCCAGCAGCCCCGGGGGTACTTACACTGAAGCTTTCTTT. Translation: CASSPGGTYTEAFF.

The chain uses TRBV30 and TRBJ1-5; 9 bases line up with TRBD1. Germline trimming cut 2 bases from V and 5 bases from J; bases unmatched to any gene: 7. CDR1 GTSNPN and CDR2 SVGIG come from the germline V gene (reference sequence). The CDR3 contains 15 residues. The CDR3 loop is CAWSTGTGWYQPQHF. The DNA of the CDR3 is TGTGCCTGGAGTACCGGGACAGGGTGGTATCAGCCCCAGCATTTT.

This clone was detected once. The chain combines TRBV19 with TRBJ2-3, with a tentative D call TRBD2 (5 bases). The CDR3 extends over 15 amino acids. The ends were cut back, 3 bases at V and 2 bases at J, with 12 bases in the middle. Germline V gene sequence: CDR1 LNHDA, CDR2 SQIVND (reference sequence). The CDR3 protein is CASSISTGFTDTQYF. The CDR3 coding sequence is TGTGCCAGTAGTATCTCGACGGGGTTCACAGATACGCAGTATTTT. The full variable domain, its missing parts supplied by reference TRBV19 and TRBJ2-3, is DGGITQSPKYLFRKEGQNVTLSCEQNLNHDAMYWYRQDPGQGLRLIYYSQIVNDFQKGDIAEGYSVSREKKESFPLTVTSAQKNPTAFYLCASSISTGFTDTQYFGPGTRLTVL.